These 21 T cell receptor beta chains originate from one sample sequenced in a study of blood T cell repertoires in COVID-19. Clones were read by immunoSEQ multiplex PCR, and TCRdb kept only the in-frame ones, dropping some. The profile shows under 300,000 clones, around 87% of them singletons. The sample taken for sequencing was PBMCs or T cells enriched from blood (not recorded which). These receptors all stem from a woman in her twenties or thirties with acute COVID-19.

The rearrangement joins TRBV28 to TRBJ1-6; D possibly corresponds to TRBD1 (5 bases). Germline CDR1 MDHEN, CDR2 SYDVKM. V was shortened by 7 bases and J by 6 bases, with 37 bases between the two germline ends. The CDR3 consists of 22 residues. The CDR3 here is CASTEVGGNARSPGRRNSPLHF. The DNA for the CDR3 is TGTGCCAGCACCGAAGTGGGGGGAAACGCCCGTAGCCCGGGACGCCGTAATTCACCCCTCCACTTT.

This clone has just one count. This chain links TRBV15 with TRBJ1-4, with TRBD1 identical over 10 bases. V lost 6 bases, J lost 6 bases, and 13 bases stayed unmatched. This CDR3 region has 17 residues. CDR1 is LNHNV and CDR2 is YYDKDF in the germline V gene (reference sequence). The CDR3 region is CATSRDRGSRGDEKLFF. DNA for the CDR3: TGTGCCACCAGTAGGGACAGGGGATCCCGCGGAGATGAAAAACTGTTTTTT. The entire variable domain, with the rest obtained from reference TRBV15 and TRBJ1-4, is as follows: DAMVIQNPRYQVTQFGKPVTLSCSQTLNHNVMYWYQQKSSQAPKLLFHYYDKDFNNEADTPDNFQSRRPNTSFCFLDIRSPGLGDTAMYLCATSRDRGSRGDEKLFFGSGTQLSVL.

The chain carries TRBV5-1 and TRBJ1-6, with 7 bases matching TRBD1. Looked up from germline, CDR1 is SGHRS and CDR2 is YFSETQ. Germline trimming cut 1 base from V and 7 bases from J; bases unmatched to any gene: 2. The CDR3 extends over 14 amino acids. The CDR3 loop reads CASSLWDSNSPLHF. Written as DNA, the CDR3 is TGCGCCAGCAGCTTGTGGGACAGCAATTCACCCCTCCACTTT.

The DNA for the CDR3 is TGTGCCAGCAGCTTGTTGCGGGCCAGCTCCTACGAGCAGTACTTC. Amino acid sequence: CASSLLRASSYEQYF. The chain carries TRBV7-9 and TRBJ2-7; D is perhaps TRBD2 (5 bases). Trimming pared 3 bases from V and 0 bases from J, leaving 12 bases between. The CDR3 is 15 amino acids. From germline, CDR1 is SEHNR and CDR2 FQNEAQ (reference sequence).

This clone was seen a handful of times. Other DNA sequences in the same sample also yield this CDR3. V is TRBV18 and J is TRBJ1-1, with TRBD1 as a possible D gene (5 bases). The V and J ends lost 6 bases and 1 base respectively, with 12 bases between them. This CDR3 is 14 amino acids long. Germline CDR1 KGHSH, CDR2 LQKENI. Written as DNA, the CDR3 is TGTGCCAGCTCTCCTTCGGGGGGGAACACTGAAGCTTTCTTT. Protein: CASSPSGGNTEAFF.

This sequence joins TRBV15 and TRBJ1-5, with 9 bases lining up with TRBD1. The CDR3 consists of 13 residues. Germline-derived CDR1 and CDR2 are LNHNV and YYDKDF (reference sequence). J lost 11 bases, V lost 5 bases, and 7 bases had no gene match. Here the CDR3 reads CATSPWTGDSQHF. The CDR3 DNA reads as TGTGCCACCAGCCCATGGACAGGGGACTCCCAGCATTTT.

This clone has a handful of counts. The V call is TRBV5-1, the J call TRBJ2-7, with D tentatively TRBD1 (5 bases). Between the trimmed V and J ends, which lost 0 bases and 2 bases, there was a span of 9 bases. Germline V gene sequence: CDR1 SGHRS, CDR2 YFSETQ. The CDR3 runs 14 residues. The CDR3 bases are TGCGCCAGCAGCTTGGGACAGCCAACCTACGAGCAGTACTTC. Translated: CASSLGQPTYEQYF.

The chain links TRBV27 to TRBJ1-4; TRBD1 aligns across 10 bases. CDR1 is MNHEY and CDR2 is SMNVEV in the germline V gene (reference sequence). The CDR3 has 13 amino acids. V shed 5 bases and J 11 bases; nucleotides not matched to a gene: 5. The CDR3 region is CASSRTGGVKLFF. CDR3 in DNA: TGTGCCAGCAGTCGGACAGGGGGGGTGAAACTGTTTTTT.

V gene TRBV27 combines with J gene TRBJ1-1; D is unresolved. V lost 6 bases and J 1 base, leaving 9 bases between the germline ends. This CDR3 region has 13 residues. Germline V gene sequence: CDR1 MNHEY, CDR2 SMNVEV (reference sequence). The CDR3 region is CASSRLGNTEAFF. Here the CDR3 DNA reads TGTGCCAGCAGCCGACTGGGGAACACTGAAGCTTTCTTT.

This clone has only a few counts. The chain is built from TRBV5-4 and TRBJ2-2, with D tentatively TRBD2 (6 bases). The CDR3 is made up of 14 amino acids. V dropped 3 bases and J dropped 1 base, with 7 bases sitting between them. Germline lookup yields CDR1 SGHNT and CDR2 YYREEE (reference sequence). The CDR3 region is CASSSAGNTGELFF. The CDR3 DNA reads TGTGCCAGCAGCTCAGCGGGGAACACCGGGGAGCTGTTTTTT.

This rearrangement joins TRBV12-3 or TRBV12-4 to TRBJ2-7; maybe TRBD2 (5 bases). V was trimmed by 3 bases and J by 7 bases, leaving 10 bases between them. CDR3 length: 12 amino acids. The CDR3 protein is CASSFLPGEQYF. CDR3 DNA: TGTGCCAGCAGTTTCCTGCCGGGGGAGCAGTACTTC.

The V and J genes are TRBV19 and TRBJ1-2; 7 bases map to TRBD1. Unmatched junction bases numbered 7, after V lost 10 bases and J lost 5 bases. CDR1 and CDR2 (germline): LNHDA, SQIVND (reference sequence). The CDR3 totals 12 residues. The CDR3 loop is CATTGTEYGYTF. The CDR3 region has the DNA TGTGCCACGACCGGGACAGAGTATGGCTACACCTTC.

CDR3 residues: CASSYPLRGGELFF. CDR3 coding DNA: TGTGCCAGCAGTTATCCATTGCGGGGGGGGGAGCTGTTTTTT. The rearrangement joins TRBV6-2 or TRBV6-3 to TRBJ2-2, with 7 bases aligning to TRBD2. CDR3 length equals 14 residues. Germline values: CDR1 MNHEY, CDR2 SVGEGT. V lost 3 bases to trimming and J lost 8 bases; unmatched junction nucleotides: 6.

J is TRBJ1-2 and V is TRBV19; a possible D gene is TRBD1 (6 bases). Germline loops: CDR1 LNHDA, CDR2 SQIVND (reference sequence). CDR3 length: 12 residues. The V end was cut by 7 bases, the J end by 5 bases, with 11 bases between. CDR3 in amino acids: CASTSTGYGYTF. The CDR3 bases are TGTGCCAGTACCTCCACAGGGTATGGCTACACCTTC. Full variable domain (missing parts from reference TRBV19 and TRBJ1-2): DGGITQSPKYLFRKEGQNVTLSCEQNLNHDAMYWYRQDPGQGLRLIYYSQIVNDFQKGDIAEGYSVSREKKESFPLTVTSAQKNPTAFYLCASTSTGYGYTFGSGTRLTVV.

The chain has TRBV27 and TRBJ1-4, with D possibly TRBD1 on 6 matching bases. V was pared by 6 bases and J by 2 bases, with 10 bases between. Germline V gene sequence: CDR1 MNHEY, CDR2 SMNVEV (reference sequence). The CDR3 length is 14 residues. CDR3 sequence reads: CASRGGSTNEKLFF. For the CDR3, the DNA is TGTGCCAGCAGAGGGGGATCGACTAATGAAAAACTGTTTTTT.

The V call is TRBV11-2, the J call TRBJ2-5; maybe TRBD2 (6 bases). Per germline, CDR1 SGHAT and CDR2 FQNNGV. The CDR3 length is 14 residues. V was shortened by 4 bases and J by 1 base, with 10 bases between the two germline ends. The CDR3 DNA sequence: TGTGCCAGCAGCTGGGACTTAACCCAAGAGACCCAGTACTTC. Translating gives CASSWDLTQETQYF. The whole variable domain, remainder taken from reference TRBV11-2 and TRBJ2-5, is EAGVAQSPRYKIIEKRQSVAFWCNPISGHATLYWYQQILGQGPKLLIQFQNNGVVDDSQLPKDRFSAERLKGVDSTLKIQPAKLEDSAVYLCASSWDLTQETQYFGPGTRLLVL.

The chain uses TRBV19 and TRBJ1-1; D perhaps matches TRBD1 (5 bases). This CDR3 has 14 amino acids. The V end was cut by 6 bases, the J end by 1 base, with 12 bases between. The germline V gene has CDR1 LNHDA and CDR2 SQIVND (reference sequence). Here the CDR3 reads CASREEGWNTEAFF. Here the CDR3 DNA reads TGTGCCAGTAGGGAGGAGGGGTGGAACACTGAAGCTTTCTTT.

The CDR3 is CAWNNRNQGNGYGYTF. Here the CDR3 DNA reads TGTGCCTGGAACAATCGCAATCAGGGGAACGGCTATGGCTACACCTTC. This chain uses TRBV30 with TRBJ1-2, with a weak D call TRBD1 (6 bases). CDR3 length: 16 residues. V lost 4 bases, J lost 4 bases, and 22 bases lay in between. Germline V gene lookup returns CDR1 GTSNPN and CDR2 SVGIG (reference sequence).

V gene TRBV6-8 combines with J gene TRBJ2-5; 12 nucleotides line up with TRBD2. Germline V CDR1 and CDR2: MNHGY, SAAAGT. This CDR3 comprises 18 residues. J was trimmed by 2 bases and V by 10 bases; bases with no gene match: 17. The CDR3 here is CAIGGTSGSSRGQETQYF. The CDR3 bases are TGTGCCATCGGAGGGACTAGCGGGTCCTCACGAGGTCAAGAGACCCAGTACTTC.

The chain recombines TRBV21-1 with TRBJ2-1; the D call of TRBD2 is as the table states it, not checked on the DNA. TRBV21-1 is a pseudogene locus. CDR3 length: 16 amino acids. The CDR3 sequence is CASSKGPRKTYNEQFF. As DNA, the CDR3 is TGTGCCAGCAGCAAAGGTCCGAGGAAAACCTACAATGAGCAGTTCTTC.

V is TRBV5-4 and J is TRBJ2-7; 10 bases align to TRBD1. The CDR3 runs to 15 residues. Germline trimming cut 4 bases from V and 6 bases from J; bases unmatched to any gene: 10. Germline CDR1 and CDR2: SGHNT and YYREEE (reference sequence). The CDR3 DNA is TGTGCCAGCAGCCTGCCGGGACAGGGGATCGCCGAGCAGTACTTC. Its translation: CASSLPGQGIAEQYF.